This T cell receptor (beta chain) derives from a study of PD-1 blockade in classical Hodgkin lymphoma. Relapses following autologous stem cell transplantation were seen in all patients, with brentuximab vedotin exposure varying. Sequencing used immunoSEQ multiplex PCR; TCRdb keeps in-frame clones, though not all of them. The sample holds about 40,000 clones, about 87% seen once. This TCR was recovered from a human donor with classical Hodgkin lymphoma. Sequences were derived from peripheral blood mononuclear cells (PBMCs), sampled at baseline.

CDR3 amino acids: CASSLGTGLHGYTF. The CDR3, as DNA: TGCGCCAGCAGCTTAGGGACAGGCCTTCATGGCTACACCTTC. The chain links TRBV5-1 to TRBJ1-2; 8 bases are shared with TRBD1. There are 14 residues in the CDR3. Germline V gene data show CDR1 as SGHRS and CDR2 as YFSETQ. Trimming removed 2 bases from V and 6 bases from J; junction bases left unmatched: 6.